Sequencing of this TCR beta chain was carried out in a study of OX40 agonist ivuxolimab in advanced cancers. Deletions cut 1 base from V and 5 bases from J, with 9 bases between. The CDR3 is 14 amino acids. CDR1 and CDR2 (germline): LNHDA, SQIVND (reference sequence). This table comes from immunoSEQ multiplex PCR, and its TCRdb copy is limited to in-frame clones, with some not included. The data hold more than 5,000 clones, with about three fifths observed a single time. Sequences were derived from CD4+ or CD8+ T cells sorted from blood, sampled in a trial of the OX40 agonist ivuxolimab. This receptor was identified in an adult with an advanced solid tumor such as melanoma, head and neck, liver or kidney cancer. This chain links TRBV19 with TRBJ2-1; the D gene could be TRBD1 or TRBD2 (5 bases each). CDR3 coding DNA: TGTGCCAGTAGTATAGGATGGGGGAACAATGAGCAGTTCTTC. It translates to CASSIGWGNNEQFF.